The clone carrying this T cell receptor (beta chain) showed up just a few times. Its antigen is as yet unknown. This specimen comes from a study of blood T cells in healthy people across ages. Alongside a J-beta primer mix, a sample-barcoded 5' primer served in a second PCR lasting about 7 to 12 cycles. A minimum of 2.5 million CDR3-containing paired-end reads was obtained for each sample. TCRdb reanalysed the 5' RACE reads using MiXCR and keeps one entry per CDR3 protein. This table has fewer than 800,000 distinct CDR3 sequences, roughly 50% appearing once. V trimming: 4 bases; J trimming: 3 bases; junction bases outside the gene matches: 5. The germline V gene encodes CDR1 ENHRY and CDR2 SYGVKD. This CDR3 contains 15 residues. Study-wide results and caveats: More naive CD4+ cells and higher diversity marked long-lived donors relative to aged donors.

Donors were systemically healthy Caucasian individuals from Russia aged roughly 6 to 95 years. Donors each provided about 9.5 milliliters of peripheral blood. The TCR sequence derives from a woman in her fifties or sixties in good health. The specimen was blood. The chain joins TRBV10-3 to TRBJ1-1; 10 nucleotides line up with TRBD1. CDR3 residues: CAISGTGGSYTEAFF. The CDR3 region has the DNA TGTGCCATCAGTGGGACAGGGGGATCGTACACTGAAGCTTTCTTT.